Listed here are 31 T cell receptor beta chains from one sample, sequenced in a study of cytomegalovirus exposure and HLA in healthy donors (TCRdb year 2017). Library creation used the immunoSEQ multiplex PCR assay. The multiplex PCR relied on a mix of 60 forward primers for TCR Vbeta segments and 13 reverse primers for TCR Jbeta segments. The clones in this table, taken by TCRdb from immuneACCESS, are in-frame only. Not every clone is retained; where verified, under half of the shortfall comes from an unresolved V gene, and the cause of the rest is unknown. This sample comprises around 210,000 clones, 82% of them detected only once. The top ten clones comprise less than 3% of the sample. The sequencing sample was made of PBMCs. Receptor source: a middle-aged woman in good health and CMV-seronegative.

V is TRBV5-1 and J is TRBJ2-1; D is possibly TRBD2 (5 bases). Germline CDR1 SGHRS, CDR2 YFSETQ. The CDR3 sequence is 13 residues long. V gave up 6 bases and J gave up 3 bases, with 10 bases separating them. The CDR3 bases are TGCGCCAGCAACGGGGATTTCTACAATGAGCAGTTCTTC. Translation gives CASNGDFYNEQFF.

The CDR3 DNA reads TGTGCCAGCATGGGGGACAGGGAAGCTTTCTTT. Encoded protein: CASMGDREAFF. This chain uses TRBV7-9 with TRBJ1-1; TRBD1 matches at 8 bases. J was trimmed by 8 bases and V by 7 bases; bases with no gene match: 3. CDR1 and CDR2 from the germline V gene are SEHNR and FQNEAQ (reference sequence). This CDR3 spans 11 amino acids.

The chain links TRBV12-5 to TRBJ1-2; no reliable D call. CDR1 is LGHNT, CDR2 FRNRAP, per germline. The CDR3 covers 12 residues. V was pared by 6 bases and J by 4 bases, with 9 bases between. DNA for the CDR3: TGTGCTAGTGGGACTGGATCCTATGGCTACACCTTC. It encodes CASGTGSYGYTF.

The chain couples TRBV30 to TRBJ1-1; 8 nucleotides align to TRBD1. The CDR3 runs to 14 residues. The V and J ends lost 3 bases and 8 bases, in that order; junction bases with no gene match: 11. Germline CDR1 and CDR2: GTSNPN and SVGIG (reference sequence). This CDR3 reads CAWRERQGLGEAFF. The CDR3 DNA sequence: TGTGCCTGGAGAGAACGACAGGGGCTGGGGGAAGCTTTCTTT. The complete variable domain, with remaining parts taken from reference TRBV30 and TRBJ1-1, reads SQTIHQWPATLVQPVGSPLSLECTVEGTSNPNLYWYRQAAGRGLQLLFYSVGIGQISSEVPQNLSASRPQDRQFILSSKKLLLSDSGFYLCAWRERQGLGEAFFGQGTRLTVV.

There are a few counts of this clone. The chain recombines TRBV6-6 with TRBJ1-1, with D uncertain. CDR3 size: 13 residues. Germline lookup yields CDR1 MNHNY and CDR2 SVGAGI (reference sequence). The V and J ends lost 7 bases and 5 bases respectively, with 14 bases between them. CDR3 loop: CASTKEGSTEAFF. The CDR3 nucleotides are TGTGCCAGCACCAAGGAGGGTAGTACTGAAGCTTTCTTT.

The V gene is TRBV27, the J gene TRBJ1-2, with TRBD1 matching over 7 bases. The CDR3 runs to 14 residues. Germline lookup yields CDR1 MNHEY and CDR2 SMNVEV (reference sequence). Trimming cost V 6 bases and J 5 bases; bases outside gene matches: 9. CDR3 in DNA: TGTGCCAGCAGCCTATCCAGGGGGGTATATGGCTACACCTTC. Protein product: CASSLSRGVYGYTF.

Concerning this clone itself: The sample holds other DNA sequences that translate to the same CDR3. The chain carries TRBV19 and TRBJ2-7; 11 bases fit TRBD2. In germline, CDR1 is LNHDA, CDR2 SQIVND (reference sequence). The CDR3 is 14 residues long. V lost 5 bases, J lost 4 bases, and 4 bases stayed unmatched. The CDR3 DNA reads TGTGCCAGTAGTCCCGGGACTAGCGGTTACGAGCAGTACTTC. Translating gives CASSPGTSGYEQYF.

The CDR3 reads CASSLAKFGQGVGTDTQYF. CDR3 coding DNA: TGTGCCAGCAGCTTAGCGAAGTTCGGACAGGGGGTTGGCACAGATACGCAGTATTTT. The chain is built from TRBV7-2 and TRBJ2-3; TRBD1 aligns across 10 bases. Germline lookup yields CDR1 SGHTA and CDR2 FQGNSA. CDR3 length: 19 residues. The ends lost 0 bases at V and 1 base at J; junction bases unmatched: 10.

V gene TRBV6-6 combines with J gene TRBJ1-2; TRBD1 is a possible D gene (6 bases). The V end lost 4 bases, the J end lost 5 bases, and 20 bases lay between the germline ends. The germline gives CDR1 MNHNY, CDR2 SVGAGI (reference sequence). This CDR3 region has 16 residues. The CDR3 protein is CASSSPITGLGYGYTF. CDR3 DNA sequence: TGTGCCAGCAGTTCGCCCATTACAGGGCTCGGGTATGGCTACACCTTC.

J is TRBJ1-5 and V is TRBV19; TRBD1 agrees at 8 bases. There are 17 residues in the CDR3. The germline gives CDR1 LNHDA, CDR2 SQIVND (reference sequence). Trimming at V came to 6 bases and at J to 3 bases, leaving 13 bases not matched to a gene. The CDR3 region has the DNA TGTGCCAGTAGAAGAGGATCAGGGGGCGCGGACAATCAGCCCCAGCATTTT. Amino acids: CASRRGSGGADNQPQHF.

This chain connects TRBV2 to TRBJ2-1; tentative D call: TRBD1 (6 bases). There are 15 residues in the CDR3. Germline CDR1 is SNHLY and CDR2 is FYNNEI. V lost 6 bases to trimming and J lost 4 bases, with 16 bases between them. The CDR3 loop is CASRVLGQNYNEQFF. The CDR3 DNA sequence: TGTGCCAGCAGGGTACTCGGACAGAATTACAATGAGCAGTTCTTC.

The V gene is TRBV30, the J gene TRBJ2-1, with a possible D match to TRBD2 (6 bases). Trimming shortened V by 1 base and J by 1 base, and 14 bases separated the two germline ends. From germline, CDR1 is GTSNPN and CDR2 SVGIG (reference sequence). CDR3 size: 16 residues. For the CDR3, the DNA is TGTGCCTGGAGTGGGCGGGGACTGAGGTCCTACAATGAGCAGTTCTTC. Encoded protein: CAWSGRGLRSYNEQFF.

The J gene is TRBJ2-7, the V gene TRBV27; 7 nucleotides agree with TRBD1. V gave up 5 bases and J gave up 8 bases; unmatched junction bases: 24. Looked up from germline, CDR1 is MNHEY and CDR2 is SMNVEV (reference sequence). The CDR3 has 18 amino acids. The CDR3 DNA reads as TGTGCCAGCAGTCCCGGCGCGTACTCTGGACAGGCCGCTACGAAGCAGTACTTC. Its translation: CASSPGAYSGQAATKQYF.

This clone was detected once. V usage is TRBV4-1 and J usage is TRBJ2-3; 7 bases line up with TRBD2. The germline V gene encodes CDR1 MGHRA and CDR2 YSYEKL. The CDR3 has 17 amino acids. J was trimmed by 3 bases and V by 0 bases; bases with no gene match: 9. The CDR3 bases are TGCGCCAGCAGCCAAGATGGGGGAGGGTATAAGACAGATACGCAGTATTTT. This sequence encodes CASSQDGGGYKTDTQYF.

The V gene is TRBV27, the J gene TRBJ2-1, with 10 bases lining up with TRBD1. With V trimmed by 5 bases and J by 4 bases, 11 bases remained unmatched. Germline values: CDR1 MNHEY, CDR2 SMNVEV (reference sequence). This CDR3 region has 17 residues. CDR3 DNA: TGTGCCAGCAGTCCTGTAGAGACAGGGGGCGCTTACAATGAGCAGTTCTTC. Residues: CASSPVETGGAYNEQFF.

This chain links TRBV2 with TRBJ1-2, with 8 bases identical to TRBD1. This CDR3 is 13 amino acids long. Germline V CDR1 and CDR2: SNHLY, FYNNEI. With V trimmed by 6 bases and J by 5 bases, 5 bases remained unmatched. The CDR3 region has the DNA TGTGCCAGCAGACCCCAGGGGGCTTATGGCTACACCTTC. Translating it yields CASRPQGAYGYTF.

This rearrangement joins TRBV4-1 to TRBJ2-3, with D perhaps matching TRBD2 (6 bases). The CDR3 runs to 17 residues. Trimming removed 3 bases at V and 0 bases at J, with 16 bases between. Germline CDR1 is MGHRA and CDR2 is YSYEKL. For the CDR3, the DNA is TGCGCCAGCAGCCAGCTAGGGGCTAGCGCCAGCACAGATACGCAGTATTTT. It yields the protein CASSQLGASASTDTQYF.

In DNA, the CDR3 is TGCGCCAGCAGCCACTCGGCAACTAATGAAAAACTGTTTTTT. As protein: CASSHSATNEKLFF. The chain is built from TRBV4-1 and TRBJ1-4; no clear D. CDR3 size: 14 residues. Trimming stripped 3 bases from V and 0 bases from J, with 5 bases between. Germline V gives CDR1 MGHRA, CDR2 YSYEKL.

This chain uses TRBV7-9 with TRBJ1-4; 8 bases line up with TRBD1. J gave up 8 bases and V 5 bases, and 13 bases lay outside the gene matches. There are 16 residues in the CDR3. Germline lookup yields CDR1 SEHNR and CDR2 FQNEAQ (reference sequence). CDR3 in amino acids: CASSLTPDRAGEKLFF. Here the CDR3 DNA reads TGTGCCAGCAGCCTCACCCCGGACAGGGCGGGGGAAAAACTGTTTTTT.

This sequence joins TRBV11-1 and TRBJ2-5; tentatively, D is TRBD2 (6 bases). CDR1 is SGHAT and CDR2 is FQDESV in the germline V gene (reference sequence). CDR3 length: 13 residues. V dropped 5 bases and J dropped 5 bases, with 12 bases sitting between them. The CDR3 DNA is TGTGCCAGCAGCCCCGGGAGTGGGGAGACCCAGTACTTC. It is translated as CASSPGSGETQYF.

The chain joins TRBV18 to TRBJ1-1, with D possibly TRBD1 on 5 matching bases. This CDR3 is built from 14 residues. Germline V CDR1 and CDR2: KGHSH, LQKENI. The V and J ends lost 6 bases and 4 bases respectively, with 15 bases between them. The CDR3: CASSPRGTVTEAFF. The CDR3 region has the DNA TGTGCCAGCTCCCCTCGGGGGACGGTCACTGAAGCTTTCTTT. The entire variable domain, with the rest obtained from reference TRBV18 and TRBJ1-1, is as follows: NAGVMQNPRHLVRRRGQEARLRCSPMKGHSHVYWYRQLPEEGLKFMVYLQKENIIDESGMPKERFSAEFPKEGPSILRIQQVVRGDSAAYFCASSPRGTVTEAFFGQGTRLTVV.

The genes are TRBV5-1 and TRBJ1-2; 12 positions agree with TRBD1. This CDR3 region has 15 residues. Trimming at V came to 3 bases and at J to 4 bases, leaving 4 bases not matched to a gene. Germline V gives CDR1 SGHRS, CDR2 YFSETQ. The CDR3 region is CASSSGTGGGYGYTF. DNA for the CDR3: TGCGCCAGCAGCTCGGGGACAGGGGGCGGCTATGGCTACACCTTC.

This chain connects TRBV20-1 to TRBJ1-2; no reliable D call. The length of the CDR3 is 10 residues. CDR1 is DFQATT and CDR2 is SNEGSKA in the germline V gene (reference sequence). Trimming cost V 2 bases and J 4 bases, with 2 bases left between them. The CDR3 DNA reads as TGCAGTGCTAGACTCTATGGCTACACCTTC. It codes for CSARLYGYTF.

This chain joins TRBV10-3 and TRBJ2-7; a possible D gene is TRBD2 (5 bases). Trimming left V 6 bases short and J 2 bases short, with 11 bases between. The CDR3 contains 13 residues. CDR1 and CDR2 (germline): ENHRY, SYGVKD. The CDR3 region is CAIREDFTYEQYF. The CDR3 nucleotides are TGTGCCATCAGAGAGGACTTTACCTACGAGCAGTACTTC.

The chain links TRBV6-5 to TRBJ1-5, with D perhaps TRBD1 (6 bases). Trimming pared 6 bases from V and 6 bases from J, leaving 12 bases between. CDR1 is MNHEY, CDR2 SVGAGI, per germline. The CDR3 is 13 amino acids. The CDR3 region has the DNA TGTGCCAGCAGAACGAACAGGGCTCAGCCCCAGCATTTT. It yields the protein CASRTNRAQPQHF.

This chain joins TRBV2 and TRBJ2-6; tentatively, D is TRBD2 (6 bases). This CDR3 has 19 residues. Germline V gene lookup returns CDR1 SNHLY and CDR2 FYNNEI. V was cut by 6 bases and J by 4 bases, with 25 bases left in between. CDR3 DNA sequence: TGTGCCAGCAGCCCAATTTTCGGGGGTTACTCTGTCGGGGCCAACGTCCTGACTTTC. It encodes CASSPIFGGYSVGANVLTF. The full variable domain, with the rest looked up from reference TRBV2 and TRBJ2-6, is EPEVTQTPSHQVTQMGQEVILRCVPISNHLYFYWYRQILGQKVEFLVSFYNNEISEKSEIFDDQFSVERPDGSNFTLKIRSTKLEDSAMYFCASSPIFGGYSVGANVLTFGAGSRLTVL.

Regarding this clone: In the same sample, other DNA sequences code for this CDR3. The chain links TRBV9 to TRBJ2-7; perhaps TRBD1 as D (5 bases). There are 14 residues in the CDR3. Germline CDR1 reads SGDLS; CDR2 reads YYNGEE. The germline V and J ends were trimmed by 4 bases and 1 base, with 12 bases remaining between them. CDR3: CASSPRQSSYEQYF. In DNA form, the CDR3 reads TGTGCCAGCAGCCCTCGACAGAGTTCCTACGAGCAGTACTTC.

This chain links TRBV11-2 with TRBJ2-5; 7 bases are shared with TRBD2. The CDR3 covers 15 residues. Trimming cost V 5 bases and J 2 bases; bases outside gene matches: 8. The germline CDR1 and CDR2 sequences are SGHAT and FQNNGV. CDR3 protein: CASSIISGFQETQYF. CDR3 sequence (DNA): TGTGCCAGCAGCATCATTAGCGGGTTTCAAGAGACCCAGTACTTC.

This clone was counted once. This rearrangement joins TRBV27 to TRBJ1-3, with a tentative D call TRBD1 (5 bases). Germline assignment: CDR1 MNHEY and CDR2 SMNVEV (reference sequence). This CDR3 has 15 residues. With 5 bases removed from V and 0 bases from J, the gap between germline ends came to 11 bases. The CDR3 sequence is CASSAGGYSGNTIYF. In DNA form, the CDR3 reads TGTGCCAGCAGTGCGGGGGGGTACTCTGGAAACACCATATATTTT.

The CDR3: CASSLFRAGALDTQYF. For the CDR3, the DNA is TGTGCCAGCAGTTTATTCCGTGCGGGGGCACTAGATACGCAGTATTTT. This rearrangement joins TRBV27 to TRBJ2-3; D perhaps matches TRBD2 (7 bases). The V end lost 1 base, the J end lost 5 bases, and 16 bases lay between the germline ends. The germline V gene has CDR1 MNHEY and CDR2 SMNVEV (reference sequence). The CDR3 is 16 amino acids.

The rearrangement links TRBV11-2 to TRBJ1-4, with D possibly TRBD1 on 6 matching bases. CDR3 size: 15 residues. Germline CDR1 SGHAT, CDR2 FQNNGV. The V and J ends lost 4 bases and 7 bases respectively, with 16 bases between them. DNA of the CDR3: TGTGCCAGCAGCTCAATCCCCAGGGGAGCTGAAAAACTGTTTTTT. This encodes CASSSIPRGAEKLFF.